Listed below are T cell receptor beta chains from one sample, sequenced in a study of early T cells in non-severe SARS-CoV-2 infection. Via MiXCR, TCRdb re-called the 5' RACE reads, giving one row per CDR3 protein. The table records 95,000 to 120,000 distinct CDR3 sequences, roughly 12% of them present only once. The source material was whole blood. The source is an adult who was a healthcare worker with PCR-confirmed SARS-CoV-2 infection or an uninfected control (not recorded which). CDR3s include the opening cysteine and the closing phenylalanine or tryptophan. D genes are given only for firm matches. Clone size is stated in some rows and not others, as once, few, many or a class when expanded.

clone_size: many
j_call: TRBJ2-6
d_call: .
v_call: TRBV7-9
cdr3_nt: TGTGCCAGCAGCTTTGGGCTAACAAGGGGCTCTGGGGCCAACGTCCTGACTTTC
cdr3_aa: CASSFGLTRGSGANVLTF

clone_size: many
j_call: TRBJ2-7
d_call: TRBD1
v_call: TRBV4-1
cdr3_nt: TGCGCCAGCAGCCAAGGACAGGGGGCGTCCTACGAGCAGTACTTC
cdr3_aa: CASSQGQGASYEQYF

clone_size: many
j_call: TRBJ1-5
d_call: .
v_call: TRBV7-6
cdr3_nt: TGTGCCAGCAGCTTAGGGAGGTCCGTGCGAAGGGAGCCCCAGCATTTT
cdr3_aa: CASSLGRSVRREPQHF

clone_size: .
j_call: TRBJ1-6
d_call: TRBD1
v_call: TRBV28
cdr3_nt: TGTGCCAGCAGTCCACGAGGGACAGGAAAAGATTCACCCCTCCACTTT
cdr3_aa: CASSPRGTGKDSPLHF

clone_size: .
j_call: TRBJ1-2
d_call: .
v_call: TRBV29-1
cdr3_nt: TGCAGCGTTGAAGAAGCTGTGAACTATGGCTACACCTTC
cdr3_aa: CSVEEAVNYGYTF

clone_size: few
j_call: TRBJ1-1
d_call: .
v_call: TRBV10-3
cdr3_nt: TGTGCCATCAGCCCCCAAGGGATGAACACTGAAGCTTTCTTT
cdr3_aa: CAISPQGMNTEAFF

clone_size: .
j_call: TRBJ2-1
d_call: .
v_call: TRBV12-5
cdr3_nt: TGTGCTAGTGGTTTGACATCACTCCCCCTGGGAGGCTTC
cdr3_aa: CASGLTSLPLGGF

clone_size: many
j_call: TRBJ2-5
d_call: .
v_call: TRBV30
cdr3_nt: TGTGCCTGGAGTGGCCCCGGACCGCAAGAGACCCAGTACTTC
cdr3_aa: CAWSGPGPQETQYF

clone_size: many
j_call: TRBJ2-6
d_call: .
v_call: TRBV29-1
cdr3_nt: TGCAGCGTGCGGATTGGTAGTGGGGCCAACGTCCTGACTTTC
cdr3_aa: CSVRIGSGANVLTF

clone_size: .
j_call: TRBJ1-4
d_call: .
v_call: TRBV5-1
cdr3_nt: TGCGCCAGCAGCTTGGGGATGGGAGCTAATGAAAAACTGTTTTTT
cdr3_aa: CASSLGMGANEKLFF

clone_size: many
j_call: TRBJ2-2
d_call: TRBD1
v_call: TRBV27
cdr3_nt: TGTGCCAGCAGTTTAAACTTCCGGACAGGGGTGAACACCGGGGAGCTGTTTTTT
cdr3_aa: CASSLNFRTGVNTGELFF

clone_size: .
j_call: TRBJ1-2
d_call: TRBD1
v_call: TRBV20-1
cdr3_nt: TGCAGTGCTAGGGGACAGACTAACTATGGCTACACCTTC
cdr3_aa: CSARGQTNYGYTF

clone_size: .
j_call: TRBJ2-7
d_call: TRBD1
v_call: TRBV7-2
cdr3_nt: TGTGCCAGCAGCCTTAGTGGGACAGGTGGGCTCGAGCAGTACTTC
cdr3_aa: CASSLSGTGGLEQYF

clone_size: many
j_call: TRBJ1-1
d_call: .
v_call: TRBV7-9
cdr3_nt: TGTGCCAGCAGCCCCAGGGTCGTTAAGGCTGAAGCTTTCTTT
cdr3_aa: CASSPRVVKAEAFF

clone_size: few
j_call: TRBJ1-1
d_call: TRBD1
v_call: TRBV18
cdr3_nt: TGTGCCAGCTCACCGGGGACAGGGCCTGAAGTTTTCTTT
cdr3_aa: CASSPGTGPEVFF

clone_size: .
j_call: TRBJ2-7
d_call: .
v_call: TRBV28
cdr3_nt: TGTGCCAGCAGTTCCTGGACTTATGAGCAGTACTTC
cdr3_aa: CASSSWTYEQYF

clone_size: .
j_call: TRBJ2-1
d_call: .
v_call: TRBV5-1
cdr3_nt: TGCGCCAGCAGCTTGTCGGGGGATGAGCAGTTCTTC
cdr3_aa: CASSLSGDEQFF

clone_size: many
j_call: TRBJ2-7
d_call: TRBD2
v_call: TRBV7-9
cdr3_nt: TGTGCCAGCAGCTCCCACCCTCTTAGCGGGGGGTTATCCTACGAGCAGTACTTC
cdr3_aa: CASSSHPLSGGLSYEQYF

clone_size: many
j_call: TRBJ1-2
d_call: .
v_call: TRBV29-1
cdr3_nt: TGCAGCGTTGAGGGGATCGGTCCAGGACCCTACTATGGCTACACCTTC
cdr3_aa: CSVEGIGPGPYYGYTF

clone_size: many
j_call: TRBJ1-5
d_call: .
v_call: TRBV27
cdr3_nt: TGTGCCAGCAGTTTGGGCGCGGGCATGGGCCAGCCCCAGCATTTT
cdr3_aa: CASSLGAGMGQPQHF

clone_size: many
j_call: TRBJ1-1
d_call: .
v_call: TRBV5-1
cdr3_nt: TGCGCCAGCAGCTTGGCGGGCACCATGAACACTGAAGCTTTCTTT
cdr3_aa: CASSLAGTMNTEAFF

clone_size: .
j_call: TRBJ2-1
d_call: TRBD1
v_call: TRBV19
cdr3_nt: TGTGCCAGTAGTATTGGACAGGGGAGCGCCTACAATGAGCAGTTCTTC
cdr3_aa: CASSIGQGSAYNEQFF

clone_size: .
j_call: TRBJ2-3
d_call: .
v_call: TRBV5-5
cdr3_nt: TGTGCCAGCAGCTTGTTGGTAAGGGGCACAGATACGCAGTATTTT
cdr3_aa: CASSLLVRGTDTQYF

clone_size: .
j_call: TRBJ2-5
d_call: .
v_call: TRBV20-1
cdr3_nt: TGCAGTGCCCAGAGGGGGTACCAAGAGACCCAGTACTTC
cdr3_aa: CSAQRGYQETQYF

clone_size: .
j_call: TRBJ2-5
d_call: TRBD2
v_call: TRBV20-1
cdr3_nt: TGCAGTGCTAGACGGACTAGCGGGAGGGAAGAGACCCAGTACTTC
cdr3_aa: CSARRTSGREETQYF

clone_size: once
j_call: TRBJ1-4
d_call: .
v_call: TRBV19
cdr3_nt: TGTGCCAGTAGTATGACCAGGTGGGGGAATGAAAAACTGTTTTTT
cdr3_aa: CASSMTRWGNEKLFF

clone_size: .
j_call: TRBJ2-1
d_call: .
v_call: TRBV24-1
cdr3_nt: TGTGCCACCAGTGACTCAACAGGGTCCTCCTACAATGAGCAGTTCTTC
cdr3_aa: CATSDSTGSSYNEQFF

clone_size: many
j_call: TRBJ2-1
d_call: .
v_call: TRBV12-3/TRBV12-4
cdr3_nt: TGTGCCAGCAGTTTAGAGGGGGGGACCTACTACTACAATGAGCAGTTCTTC
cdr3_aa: CASSLEGGTYYYNEQFF

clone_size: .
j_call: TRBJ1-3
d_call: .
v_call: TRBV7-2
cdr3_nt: TGTGCCAGCAGCTTCCAGGCTGGAAACACCATATATTTT
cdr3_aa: CASSFQAGNTIYF